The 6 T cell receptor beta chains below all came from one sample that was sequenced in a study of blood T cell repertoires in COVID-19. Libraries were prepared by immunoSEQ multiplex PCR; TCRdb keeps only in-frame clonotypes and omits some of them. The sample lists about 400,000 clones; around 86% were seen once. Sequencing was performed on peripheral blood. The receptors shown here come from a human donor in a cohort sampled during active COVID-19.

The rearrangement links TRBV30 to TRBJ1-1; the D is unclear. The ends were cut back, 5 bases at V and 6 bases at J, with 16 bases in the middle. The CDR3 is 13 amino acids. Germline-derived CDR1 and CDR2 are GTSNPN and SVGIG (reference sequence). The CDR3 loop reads CAWDAARESEAFF. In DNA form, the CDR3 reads TGTGCCTGGGACGCCGCCCGGGAATCTGAAGCTTTCTTT.

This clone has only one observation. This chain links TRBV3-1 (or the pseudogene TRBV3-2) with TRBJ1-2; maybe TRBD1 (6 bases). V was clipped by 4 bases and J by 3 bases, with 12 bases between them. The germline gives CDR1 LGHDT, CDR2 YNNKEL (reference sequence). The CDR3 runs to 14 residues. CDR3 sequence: CASSPDRSYYGYTF. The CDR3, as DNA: TGTGCCAGCAGCCCCGACAGGTCCTACTATGGCTACACCTTC.

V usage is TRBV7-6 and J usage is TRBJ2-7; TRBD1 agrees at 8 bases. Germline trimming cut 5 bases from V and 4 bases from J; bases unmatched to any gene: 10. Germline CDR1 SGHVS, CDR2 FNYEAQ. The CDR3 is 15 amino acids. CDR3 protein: CASSRTPGGLYEQYF. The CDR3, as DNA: TGTGCCAGCAGCCGTACCCCAGGGGGCCTGTACGAGCAGTACTTC.

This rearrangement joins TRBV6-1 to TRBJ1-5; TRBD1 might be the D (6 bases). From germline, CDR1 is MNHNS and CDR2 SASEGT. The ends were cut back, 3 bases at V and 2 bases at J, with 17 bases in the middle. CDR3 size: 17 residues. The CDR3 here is CASSESQGAGGNQPQHF. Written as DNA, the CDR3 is TGTGCCAGCAGTGAGTCGCAGGGAGCAGGGGGCAATCAGCCCCAGCATTTT.

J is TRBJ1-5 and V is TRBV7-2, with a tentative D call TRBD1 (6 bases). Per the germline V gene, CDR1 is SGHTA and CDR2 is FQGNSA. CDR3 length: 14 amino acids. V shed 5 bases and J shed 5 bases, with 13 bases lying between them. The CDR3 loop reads CASSPRGGHQPQHF. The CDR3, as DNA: TGTGCCAGCAGCCCTAGGGGGGGCCATCAGCCCCAGCATTTT. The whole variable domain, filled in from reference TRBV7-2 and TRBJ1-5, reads GAGVSQSPSNKVTEKGKDVELRCDPISGHTALYWYRQSLGQGLEFLIYFQGNSAPDKSGLPSDRFSAERTGGSVSTLTIQRTQQEDSAVYLCASSPRGGHQPQHFGDGTRLSIL.

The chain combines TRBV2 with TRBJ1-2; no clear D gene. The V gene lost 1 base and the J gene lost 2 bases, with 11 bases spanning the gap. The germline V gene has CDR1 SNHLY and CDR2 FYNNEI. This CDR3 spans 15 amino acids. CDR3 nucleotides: TGTGCCAGCAGTGAAGGTCACGGGTCAAACTATGGCTACACCTTC. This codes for CASSEGHGSNYGYTF.